The 20 T cell receptor beta chains below all came from one sample that was sequenced in a study of response to subunit inactivated influenza vaccine. A single record per CDR3 protein comes from TCRdb applying MiXCR to the RT-PCR reads. The sample includes 500,000 or so distinct CDR3 sequences, approximately 15% of them seen just once. The input for sequencing was CD4+ T cells sorted from PBMCs, taken around 25 months after vaccination. The receptors originated from a man between 50 and 70 years old who received an inactivated influenza vaccine.

The chain joins TRBV28 to TRBJ2-2, with 8 bases lining up with TRBD1. Germline assignment: CDR1 MDHEN and CDR2 SYDVKM. The CDR3 has 18 residues. Germline trimming cut 8 bases from V and 2 bases from J; bases unmatched to any gene: 16. Written as DNA, the CDR3 is TGTGCCAGCGGGGTCCGGGACAGGAGAACTTTAAACACCGGGGAGCTGTTTTTT. It specifies CASGVRDRRTLNTGELFF.

There are many counts of this clonotype. The J gene is TRBJ1-4, the V gene TRBV3-1; 9 nucleotides line up with TRBD1. CDR1 is LGHDT and CDR2 is YNNKEL in the germline V gene (reference sequence). V gave up 3 bases and J gave up 6 bases; unmatched junction bases: 5. The CDR3 covers 15 residues. CDR3 in amino acids: CASSQPGTGYEKLFF. CDR3 nucleotide sequence: TGTGCCAGCAGCCAGCCTGGGACAGGGTATGAAAAACTGTTTTTT.

This clonotype was seen more than once but under ten times. V and J are TRBV28 and TRBJ1-3; 9 bases match TRBD1. CDR3 size: 16 residues. V shed 2 bases and J 5 bases; nucleotides not matched to a gene: 7. The germline CDR1 and CDR2 sequences are MDHEN and SYDVKM. CDR3 loop: CASSLPGTGTRNTIYF. The CDR3 nucleotides read TGTGCCAGCAGTTTACCCGGGACAGGGACTAGAAACACCATATATTTT.

On this clonotype itself: The junction does not match germline at one end; this may be a read error. V and J are TRBV20-1 and TRBJ2-2; TRBD2 might be the D (6 bases). The CDR3 is 17 amino acids. Germline CDR1 reads DFQATT; CDR2 reads SNEGSKA (reference sequence). In DNA, the CDR3 is TGCTGTGCCCGGAGGGGCCCGCGGCCGACGAACACCGGGGAGCTGTTTTTT. Translation: CCARRGPRPTNTGELFF.

This chain connects TRBV19 to TRBJ1-3; D is possibly TRBD1 (5 bases). Per germline, CDR1 LNHDA and CDR2 SQIVND (reference sequence). The CDR3 has 14 residues. V was cut by 10 bases and J by 1 base, with 14 bases left in between. Here the CDR3 reads CATRERVSGNTIYF. DNA of the CDR3: TGTGCCACCAGGGAGCGGGTTTCTGGAAACACCATATATTTT.

The genes are TRBV7-6 and TRBJ2-7; D perhaps matches TRBD1 (6 bases). The CDR3 runs to 15 residues. The germline V gene encodes CDR1 SGHVS and CDR2 FNYEAQ. The V and J ends lost 3 bases and 2 bases respectively, with 14 bases between them. CDR3 in amino acids: CASSLTQGAAYEQYF. The CDR3 coding sequence is TGTGCCAGCAGCTTGACACAGGGAGCAGCCTACGAGCAGTACTTC. The complete variable domain, with remaining parts taken from reference TRBV7-6 and TRBJ2-7, reads GAGVSQSPRYKVTKRGQDVALRCDPISGHVSLYWYRQALGQGPEFLTYFNYEAQQDKSGLPNDRFSAERPEGSISTLTIQRTEQRDSAMYRCASSLTQGAAYEQYFGPGTRLTVT.

This clonotype came up a few times. The rearrangement links TRBV12-3 or TRBV12-4 to TRBJ1-5; D not resolved. This CDR3 has 14 amino acids. Trimming removed 7 bases at V and 2 bases at J, with 12 bases between. In DNA, the CDR3 is TGTGCCAGCACTCCCGGGTCTGGCAATCAGCCCCAGCATTTT. Translating gives CASTPGSGNQPQHF.

This clonotype was observed a handful of times. The V gene is TRBV7-2, the J gene TRBJ2-6, with D uncertain. Germline CDR1 SGHTA, CDR2 FQGNSA. The CDR3 runs to 15 residues. The V and J ends lost 8 bases and 2 bases respectively, with 13 bases between them. The CDR3 here is CASLKIFAGANVLTF. Here the CDR3 DNA reads TGTGCCAGCCTCAAGATTTTCGCTGGGGCCAACGTCCTGACTTTC.

The chain joins TRBV30 to TRBJ2-3; D is unresolved. The V gene's germline CDR1 is GTSNPN and CDR2 SVGIG (reference sequence). V dropped 0 bases and J dropped 6 bases, with 13 bases sitting between them. CDR3 length equals 14 residues. Here the CDR3 DNA reads TGTGCCTGGAGTGTACGGGTTAGCCTGGATACGCAGTATTTT. Amino acid sequence: CAWSVRVSLDTQYF. Full variable domain (missing parts from reference TRBV30 and TRBJ2-3): SQTIHQWPATLVQPVGSPLSLECTVEGTSNPNLYWYRQAAGRGLQLLFYSVGIGQISSEVPQNLSASRPQDRQFILSSKKLLLSDSGFYLCAWSVRVSLDTQYFGPGTRLTVL.

The V and J genes are TRBV3-1 and TRBJ2-7, with D perhaps matching TRBD1 (6 bases). Trimming cost V 0 bases and J 2 bases, with 14 bases left between them. CDR3 length equals 16 residues. Per the germline V gene, CDR1 is LGHDT and CDR2 is YNNKEL (reference sequence). CDR3 protein: CASSQEEGVFTYEQYF. CDR3 bases: TGTGCCAGCAGCCAAGAAGAGGGGGTTTTCACCTACGAGCAGTACTTC.

In its sample, this clonotype was seen a few times. The chain uses TRBV7-9 and TRBJ2-7; D is possibly TRBD1 (5 bases). Germline V gene lookup returns CDR1 SEHNR and CDR2 FQNEAQ (reference sequence). The CDR3 has 14 amino acids. V shed 5 bases and J shed 0 bases, with 11 bases lying between them. CDR3 protein: CASSPLTVSYEQYF. The CDR3 DNA follows: TGTGCCAGCAGCCCGCTGACAGTCTCCTACGAGCAGTACTTC.

This clonotype was counted a few times. J is TRBJ2-2 and V is TRBV5-1, with D perhaps TRBD1 (5 bases). Per germline, CDR1 SGHRS and CDR2 YFSETQ. The CDR3 extends over 13 amino acids. The V and J ends lost 2 bases and 6 bases respectively, with 8 bases between them. The CDR3 spells CASSLQDSGELFF. CDR3 DNA sequence: TGCGCCAGCAGCTTACAGGATTCCGGGGAGCTGTTTTTT.

This clonotype was observed a few times. The gene calls are TRBV23-1 and TRBJ2-2, with D possibly matching TRBD1 (6 bases). TRBV23-1 is an ORF for which the function is uncertain. The V and J ends lost 2 bases and 4 bases respectively, with 8 bases between them. The CDR3 runs to 14 residues. The CDR3 DNA follows: TGCGCCAGCAGTCAAGGGGGCCCCACCGGGGAGCTGTTTTTT. It encodes CASSQGGPTGELFF.

This clonotype was detected a few times. As DNA, the CDR3 is TGTGCCAGCAGTTACCAGGATAGTTTTTCAGAGACCCAGTACTTC. This translates into CASSYQDSFSETQYF. The gene calls are TRBV6-2 or TRBV6-3 and TRBJ2-5, with D unresolved. Trimming pared 2 bases from V and 4 bases from J, leaving 14 bases between. The CDR3 spans 15 residues. In germline, CDR1 is MNHEY, CDR2 SVGEGT.

The rearrangement joins TRBV5-1 to TRBJ2-5; D is possibly TRBD1 or TRBD2 (5 bases each). CDR1 is SGHRS and CDR2 is YFSETQ in the germline V gene. This CDR3 has 15 residues. Trimming took 5 bases from V and 4 from J, leaving 18 bases between them. As DNA, the CDR3 is TGCGCCAGCAGTCAGAGTACATCGAGGGGAGAGACCCAGTACTTC. It translates to CASSQSTSRGETQYF. Full variable domain (outside the CDR3, taken from reference TRBV5-1 and TRBJ2-5): KAGVTQTPRYLIKTRGQQVTLSCSPISGHRSVSWYQQTPGQGLQFLFEYFSETQRNKGNFPGRFSGRQFSNSRSEMNVSTLELGDSALYLCASSQSTSRGETQYFGPGTRLLVL.

V usage is TRBV4-3 and J usage is TRBJ2-3, with unresolved D. Germline-derived CDR1 and CDR2 are LGHNA and YSLEER. V lost 0 bases and J lost 6, with 13 bases in between. The CDR3 covers 15 residues. The CDR3: CASSQDQTPIDTQYF. The CDR3 nucleotides read TGCGCCAGCAGCCAAGACCAAACCCCGATTGATACGCAGTATTTT.

The V call is TRBV11-3, the J call TRBJ2-3, with 7 nucleotides matching TRBD1. V lost 5 bases and J lost 2; bases outside the gene matches: 4. Germline-derived CDR1 and CDR2 are SGHNT and YENEEA. The CDR3 is made up of 14 amino acids. The CDR3 DNA sequence: TGTGCCAGCAGCGTCACAGGGGCCACAGATACGCAGTATTTT. Encoded protein: CASSVTGATDTQYF.

This clonotype turned up a few times. The rearrangement links TRBV6-5 to TRBJ2-4; 7 bases fit TRBD1. Per the germline V gene, CDR1 is MNHEY and CDR2 is SVGAGI. V was pared by 0 bases and J by 9 bases, with 5 bases of the junction left unmatched. This CDR3 has 14 residues. The CDR3 nucleotides read TGTGCCAGCAGTTACTCAAGACAGGGTGGCATTCAGTACTTC. Translation: CASSYSRQGGIQYF.

The J gene is TRBJ2-1, the V gene TRBV7-2; TRBD2 might be the D (5 bases). CDR1 and CDR2 (germline): SGHTA, FQGNSA. The CDR3 is made up of 14 amino acids. The ends were cut back, 3 bases at V and 3 bases at J, with 9 bases in the middle. This CDR3 is CASSFAGNYNEQFF. CDR3 in DNA: TGTGCCAGCAGCTTCGCCGGGAACTACAATGAGCAGTTCTTC.

This clonotype was picked up a small number of times. This chain links TRBV5-1 with TRBJ2-3; 10 bases agree with TRBD2. The CDR3 is 15 amino acids. CDR1 and CDR2 (germline): SGHRS, YFSETQ. J lost 4 bases, V lost 2 bases, and 4 bases had no gene match. CDR3 nucleotide sequence: TGCGCCAGCAGCTTCCTAGCGGGGGTTGCAGATACGCAGTATTTT. Translating it yields CASSFLAGVADTQYF.